This T cell receptor (beta chain) emerged from a study of blood T cell repertoires in COVID-19. Study background: Specimens from acute and convalescent COVID-19 originated in the United States, Italy and Spain. T cells, B-cell-depleted T cells, or PBMCs provided the cDNA or gDNA that served as material.

The CDR3 is 14 amino acids. Trimming cost V 5 bases and J 2 bases; bases outside gene matches: 6. The germline gives CDR1 MNHNY, CDR2 SVGAGI (reference sequence). In the original analysis: Quantification of nucleated cells was approximated via reference gene primer amplification. TCRdb's table, derived via immunoSEQ multiplex PCR, lists solely in-frame clones and lacks some. V, J and clone size derive from that table, while D and trimming were established from the DNA sequence. This sample has under 250,000 clones, with around three quarters found just once. This clone has just a few counts. This sequence joins TRBV6-6 and TRBJ2-7; 7 bases are a match to TRBD1. The sample comprised peripheral blood. This clonotype was sampled from a woman aged 70-85 years with acute or convalescent COVID-19. The CDR3 coding sequence is TGTGCCAGCAGTCGACCGGACAGGACCTACGAGCAGTACTTC. Protein: CASSRPDRTYEQYF.